The 27 T cell receptor beta chains given below trace back to one sample, sequenced in a study of lymphopenia after photon versus proton radiotherapy. Only in-frame clones appear in the TCRdb table, and some are missing; sequencing was by immunoSEQ multiplex PCR. The sample consists of 55,000 to 75,000 clones, approximately 91% of them appearing once. Sequencing used peripheral blood, obtained from a patient treated with photon-based radiotherapy. Receptor source: a woman aged 70-85 years with pancreatic cancer.

J is TRBJ1-3 and V is TRBV28, with a weak D call TRBD1 (6 bases). Deletions cut 2 bases from V and 2 bases from J, with 16 bases between. Germline-derived CDR1 and CDR2 are MDHEN and SYDVKM. The CDR3 is 17 residues long. This CDR3 is CASSLSPGTKAGNTIYF. CDR3 bases: TGTGCCAGCAGTTTAAGTCCTGGGACAAAAGCTGGAAACACCATATATTTT.

The J gene is TRBJ2-7, the V gene TRBV29-1, with D tentatively TRBD1 (6 bases). The germline V and J ends were trimmed by 1 base and 2 bases, with 12 bases remaining between them. This CDR3 has 14 residues. CDR1 SQVTM and CDR2 ANQGSEA come from the germline V gene. CDR3 nucleotides: TGCAGCGTTGAAGGTGAAGGGGGACCCTACGAGCAGTACTTC. Translated, it gives CSVEGEGGPYEQYF.

This clone was seen once. The chain is built from TRBV27 and TRBJ2-7, with TRBD1 identical over 9 bases. In germline, CDR1 is MNHEY, CDR2 SMNVEV (reference sequence). This CDR3 comprises 13 residues. The V and J ends lost 3 bases and 6 bases, in that order; junction bases with no gene match: 3. Here the CDR3 DNA reads TGTGCCAGCAGTTTCGACAGGGGGAGCGAGCAGTACTTC. As protein: CASSFDRGSEQYF.

This chain joins TRBV19 and TRBJ1-1, with 10 bases that match TRBD1. The CDR3 covers 16 residues. Trimming removed 4 bases from V and 5 bases from J; junction bases left unmatched: 10. Germline V gene sequence: CDR1 LNHDA, CDR2 SQIVND (reference sequence). The CDR3 is CASSSRTGGSWTEAFF. CDR3 in DNA: TGTGCCAGTAGTAGTAGGACAGGGGGTAGTTGGACTGAAGCTTTCTTT.

The chain carries TRBV13 and TRBJ2-1, with a tentative D call TRBD1 (6 bases). CDR3 size: 16 residues. Germline V gene data show CDR1 as PRHDT and CDR2 as FYEKMQ (reference sequence). Trimming stripped 4 bases from V and 1 base from J, with 14 bases between. CDR3 sequence: CASSSRQAGSYNEQFF. Written as DNA, the CDR3 is TGTGCCAGCAGCTCCCGACAGGCAGGATCCTACAATGAGCAGTTCTTC.

The CDR3 DNA follows: TGCAGCGTTGACCTAGCGGGAATTGGGGATACGCAGTATTTT. Translating gives CSVDLAGIGDTQYF. J is TRBJ2-3 and V is TRBV29-1; TRBD2 matches at 9 bases. With 3 bases clipped from V and 6 bases from J, the junction kept 7 bases outside the gene matches. Germline CDR1 reads SQVTM; CDR2 reads ANQGSEA. The CDR3 is made up of 14 amino acids.

V and J are TRBV6-4 and TRBJ2-7; no firm D call. Per the germline V gene, CDR1 is MRHNA and CDR2 is SNTAGT. The CDR3 is made up of 13 amino acids. Trimming removed 5 bases at V and 4 bases at J, with 12 bases between. In DNA, the CDR3 is TGTGCCAGCAGTCAATCCCCCGGGTACGAGCAGTACTTC. This encodes CASSQSPGYEQYF.

The chain recombines TRBV9 with TRBJ2-5, with TRBD1 matching 7 bases. Germline lookup yields CDR1 SGDLS and CDR2 YYNGEE. The CDR3 is made up of 18 amino acids. With V trimmed by 0 bases and J by 2 bases, 13 bases remained unmatched. This CDR3 reads CASSVGGRGGAPQETQYF. The CDR3 DNA is TGTGCCAGCAGCGTAGGAGGGCGAGGGGGCGCCCCGCAAGAGACCCAGTACTTC.

This clone has a handful of counts. The V call is TRBV2, the J call TRBJ1-5, with TRBD1 identical over 7 bases. This CDR3 is 14 amino acids long. V dropped 2 bases and J dropped 9; count of bases not matched to a gene: 7. The germline CDR1 and CDR2 sequences are SNHLY and FYNNEI. CDR3 nucleotides: TGTGCCAGCAGTGAATGGGGACAGCTGCCGCCCCAGCATTTT. It translates to CASSEWGQLPPQHF.

The gene calls are TRBV28 and TRBJ1-5, with a possible D match to TRBD1 (6 bases). V was trimmed by 5 bases and J by 2 bases, leaving 16 bases between them. The length of the CDR3 is 16 residues. CDR1 and CDR2 from the germline V gene are MDHEN and SYDVKM. CDR3 DNA sequence: TGTGCCAGCAGTGGGGCGCTACAGGGTCGCAATCAGCCCCAGCATTTT. The encoded protein is CASSGALQGRNQPQHF.

This chain links TRBV19 with TRBJ1-2; 9 nucleotides line up with TRBD1. The V gene's germline CDR1 is LNHDA and CDR2 SQIVND (reference sequence). V lost 4 bases, J lost 2 bases, and 5 bases stayed unmatched. The CDR3 is made up of 15 amino acids. CDR3 DNA sequence: TGTGCCAGTAGTAAACCGGGACAGGGAAACTATGGCTACACCTTC. This sequence encodes CASSKPGQGNYGYTF.

The rearrangement joins TRBV28 to TRBJ1-5, with unresolved D. Germline V gene sequence: CDR1 MDHEN, CDR2 SYDVKM. The V end lost 7 bases, the J end lost 7 bases, and 17 bases lay between the germline ends. The CDR3 length is 14 residues. The CDR3 DNA follows: TGTGCCAGCATCCTGGGCCAGGTCGACCAGCCCCAGCATTTT. Its translation is CASILGQVDQPQHF.

This clone was detected once. The J gene is TRBJ2-3, the V gene TRBV4-3; TRBD1 matches 9 bases. Per germline, CDR1 LGHNA and CDR2 YSLEER. The CDR3 contains 15 residues. The V and J ends lost 4 bases and 4 bases, in that order; junction bases with no gene match: 6. CDR3 protein: CASSPRQGVADTQYF. In nucleotides, the CDR3 is TGCGCCAGCAGCCCACGACAGGGGGTGGCAGATACGCAGTATTTT.

This clone has a single count. The chain joins TRBV5-1 to TRBJ1-3; D remains unclear. V gave up 0 bases and J gave up 0 bases, with 13 bases separating them. CDR1 is SGHRS, CDR2 YFSETQ, per germline. The CDR3 loop spans 17 amino acids. CDR3 residues: CASSLGLGRRSGNTIYF. CDR3 DNA: TGCGCCAGCAGCTTGGGGCTAGGACGGCGCTCTGGAAACACCATATATTTT.

This chain uses TRBV7-3 with TRBJ2-6, with 12 bases that match TRBD1. Losses at the gene ends were 5 bases for V and 1 base for J; bases not matched to a gene: 6. CDR1 and CDR2 (germline): SGHTA, FQGTGA. This CDR3 spans 18 amino acids. CDR3 protein: CASSLGQGAFSGANVLTF. The CDR3 DNA is TGTGCCAGCAGCCTGGGACAGGGGGCCTTTTCTGGGGCCAACGTCCTGACTTTC.

This chain joins TRBV7-8 and TRBJ2-1; D is ambiguous. V was trimmed by 0 bases and J by 6 bases, leaving 12 bases between them. The CDR3 length is 15 residues. Germline values: CDR1 SGHVS, CDR2 FQNEAQ. The CDR3 sequence: CASSLAGFSFNEQFF. CDR3 DNA sequence: TGTGCCAGCAGCTTAGCGGGATTTTCTTTCAATGAGCAGTTCTTC. Looking up the rest from reference TRBV7-8 and TRBJ2-1 gives the full variable domain: GAGVSQSPRYKVAKRGQDVALRCDPISGHVSLFWYQQALGQGPEFLTYFQNEAQLDKSGLPSDRFFAERPEGSVSTLKIQRTQQEDSAVYLCASSLAGFSFNEQFFGPGTRLTVL.

This rearrangement joins TRBV5-1 to TRBJ2-3; TRBD2 matches 8 bases. The CDR3 has 16 amino acids. Germline V CDR1 and CDR2: SGHRS, YFSETQ. V shed 2 bases, J shed 6 bases, and the junction held 11 bases outside the gene matches. CDR3 in DNA: TGCGCCAGCAGCTTAAACCCAGCGGGGGCCCCCGATACGCAGTATTTT. This gives the protein CASSLNPAGAPDTQYF.

J is TRBJ1-1 and V is TRBV15; D is perhaps TRBD1 (5 bases). Germline lookup yields CDR1 LNHNV and CDR2 YYDKDF (reference sequence). This CDR3 is 16 amino acids long. V was clipped by 0 bases and J by 0 bases, with 11 bases between them. This chain's CDR3 is CATSRDLRQLNTEAFF. The CDR3, as DNA: TGTGCCACCAGCAGAGATTTGAGACAGTTGAACACTGAAGCTTTCTTT.

The rearrangement links TRBV5-5 to TRBJ2-7; 8 bases align to TRBD2. This CDR3 spans 14 amino acids. Germline V gene data show CDR1 as SGHKS and CDR2 as YYEKEE (reference sequence). With 6 bases clipped from V and 5 bases from J, the junction kept 10 bases outside the gene matches. DNA for the CDR3: TGTGCCAGCACCCTTGTGCGGGGGGCCAACGAGCAGTACTTC. Encoded protein: CASTLVRGANEQYF.

The V call is TRBV30, the J call TRBJ1-2; a weak D match, TRBD1 (5 bases). The length of the CDR3 is 14 residues. V was trimmed by 3 bases and J by 7 bases, leaving 18 bases between them. Germline CDR1 GTSNPN, CDR2 SVGIG (reference sequence). The CDR3 bases are TGTGCCTGGAGACCCCAGGGTCACCTCCGTGGCTACACCTTC. Translating gives CAWRPQGHLRGYTF.

The J gene is TRBJ2-3, the V gene TRBV7-9, with D hard to call. V was trimmed by 10 bases and J by 0 bases, leaving 11 bases between them. This CDR3 spans 13 amino acids. In germline, CDR1 is SEHNR, CDR2 FQNEAQ (reference sequence). The CDR3 sequence: CATNTLSTDTQYF. CDR3 sequence (DNA): TGTGCCACCAACACCTTAAGCACAGATACGCAGTATTTT.

The chain recombines TRBV5-1 with TRBJ2-1; D is unclear. V shed 2 bases and J shed 8 bases, with 14 bases lying between them. The CDR3 is 14 residues long. Germline V lookup: CDR1 SGHRS, CDR2 YFSETQ. Written as DNA, the CDR3 is TGCGCCAGCAGCTTAAGAACAGACTCGCATGAGCAGTTCTTC. Protein: CASSLRTDSHEQFF.

The gene calls are TRBV25-1 and TRBJ2-7; 10 bases are a match to TRBD1. The CDR3 has 15 residues. Germline assignment: CDR1 MGHDK and CDR2 SYGVNS. J was trimmed by 7 bases and V by 0 bases; bases with no gene match: 6. CDR3 nucleotides: TGTGCCAGCAGTGAATACCGGGACAGGGGATGGGAGCAGTACTTC. Encoded protein: CASSEYRDRGWEQYF.

The chain is built from TRBV5-5 and TRBJ2-1; D is unclear. V gave up 4 bases and J gave up 5 bases, with 10 bases separating them. This CDR3 has 13 amino acids. Germline assignment: CDR1 SGHKS and CDR2 YYEKEE (reference sequence). The CDR3 DNA reads as TGTGCCAGCAGCACGGACCCGAACAATGAGCAGTTCTTC. This encodes CASSTDPNNEQFF. Full variable domain (remainder filled in from reference TRBV5-5 and TRBJ2-1): DAGVTQSPTHLIKTRGQQVTLRCSPISGHKSVSWYQQVLGQGPQFIFQYYEKEERGRGNFPDRFSARQFPNYSSELNVNALLLGDSALYLCASSTDPNNEQFFGPGTRLTVL.

V gene TRBV27 combines with J gene TRBJ1-1; 8 bases line up with TRBD1. V was clipped by 9 bases and J by 4 bases; unmatched bases: 13. The CDR3 is 15 residues long. Germline V gene lookup returns CDR1 MNHEY and CDR2 SMNVEV (reference sequence). CDR3: CASLDRDNLGTEAFF. CDR3 coding DNA: TGTGCCAGTTTGGACAGGGATAACTTAGGCACTGAAGCTTTCTTT.

The gene calls are TRBV6-5 and TRBJ2-7; D unresolved. The V end lost 4 bases, the J end lost 3 bases, and 19 bases lay between the germline ends. This CDR3 region has 16 residues. CDR1 is MNHEY, CDR2 SVGAGI, per germline. CDR3 in DNA: TGTGCCAGCAGTTCCGGTTGGAAAGAGAGTGTCTACGAGCAGTACTTC. Its translation is CASSSGWKESVYEQYF.

The CDR3 DNA is TGCGCCAGCAGTCTAGGACAGGGCTCCTACAATGAGCAGTTCTTC. As protein: CASSLGQGSYNEQFF. The V call is TRBV5-1, the J call TRBJ2-1, with 8 bases that match TRBD1. The CDR3 extends over 15 amino acids. The germline CDR1 and CDR2 sequences are SGHRS and YFSETQ. V gave up 5 bases and J gave up 0 bases; unmatched junction bases: 4.